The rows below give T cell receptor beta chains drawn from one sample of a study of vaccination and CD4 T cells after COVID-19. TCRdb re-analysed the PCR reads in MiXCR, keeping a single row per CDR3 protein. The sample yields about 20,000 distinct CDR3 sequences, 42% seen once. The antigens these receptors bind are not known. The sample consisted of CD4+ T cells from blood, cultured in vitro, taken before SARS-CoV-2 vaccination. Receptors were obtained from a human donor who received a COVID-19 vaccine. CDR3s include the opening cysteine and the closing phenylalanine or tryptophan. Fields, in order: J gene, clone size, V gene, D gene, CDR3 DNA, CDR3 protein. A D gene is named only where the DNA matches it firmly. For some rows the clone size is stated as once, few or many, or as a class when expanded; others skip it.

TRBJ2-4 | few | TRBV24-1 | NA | TGTGCCACCAGTGATCTTGACACGCAGTACTTC | CATSDLDTQYF
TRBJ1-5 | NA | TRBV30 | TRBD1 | TGTGCCTGGAGTCCCAGGGGGAATCAGCCCCAGCATTTT | CAWSPRGNQPQHF
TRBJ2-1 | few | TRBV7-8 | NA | TGTGCCAGCAGGCGGTCCACAGGGATATCCCCCTTCGCAAATGAGCAGTTCTTC | CASRRSTGISPFANEQFF
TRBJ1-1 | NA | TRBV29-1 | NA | TGCAGCGTTGAGCGACAGATGAACACTGAAGCTTTCTTT | CSVERQMNTEAFF
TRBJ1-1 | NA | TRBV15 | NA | TGTGCCACCCCTAGGGGGGCGGATAACACTGAAGCTTTCTTT | CATPRGADNTEAFF
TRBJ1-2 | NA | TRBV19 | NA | TGTGCCAGTAGTATAAACTATGGCTACACCTTC | CASSINYGYTF
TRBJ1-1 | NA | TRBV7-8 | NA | TGTGCCAGCAGCTTAGGAGGGGGTAGGACTGAAGCTTTCTTT | CASSLGGGRTEAFF
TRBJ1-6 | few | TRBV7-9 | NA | TGTGCCAGCAGCTTAGCAGAGGGAGCAAGTTCACCCCTCCACTTT | CASSLAEGASSPLHF
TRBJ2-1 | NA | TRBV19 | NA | TGTGCCAGTAGTATAGGCCCCTTGCGGGGGCCTAGGAGCTCCTACAATGAGCAGTTCTTC | CASSIGPLRGPRSSYNEQFF
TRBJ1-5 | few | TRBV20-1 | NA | TGCAGTGCTAGGGGGCAGGGGAGGCCCCAGCATTTT | CSARGQGRPQHF
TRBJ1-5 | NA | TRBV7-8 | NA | TGTGCCAGCAGCGCCTTGTTATGGACAAAGGATCAGCCCCAGCATTTT | CASSALLWTKDQPQHF
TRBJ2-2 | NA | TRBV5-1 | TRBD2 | TGCGCCAGCAGCTTGTCGACTAGCGGGGCTTCCGGGGAGCTGTTTTTT | CASSLSTSGASGELFF
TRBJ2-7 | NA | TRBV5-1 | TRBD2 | TGCGCCAGCAGCAAATCCAGGGGACTAGCCTACGAGCAGTACTTC | CASSKSRGLAYEQYF
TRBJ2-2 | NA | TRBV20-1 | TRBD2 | TGCAGTGTTTCTCGCTATAGGAGACTAGCGGGGGATATGAACACCGGGGAGCTGTTTTTT | CSVSRYRRLAGDMNTGELFF
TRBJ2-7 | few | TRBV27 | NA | TGTGCCAGCAGTTCGGGGTACACCTACGAGCAGTACTTC | CASSSGYTYEQYF
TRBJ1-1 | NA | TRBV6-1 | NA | TGTGCCAGCACCCAGCCAAACACTGAAGCTTTCTTT | CASTQPNTEAFF
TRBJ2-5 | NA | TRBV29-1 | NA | TGCAGCGTTGATCAGGGAGGCGAGACCCAGTACTTC | CSVDQGGETQYF
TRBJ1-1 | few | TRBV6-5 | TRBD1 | TGTGCCAGCAGTTACCAGGGACAGCCGAACACTGAAGCTTTCTTT | CASSYQGQPNTEAFF
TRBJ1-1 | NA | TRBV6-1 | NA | TGTGCCAGCAGTGACGCCCCCCACAGGAAGGCCACTGAAGCTTTCTTT | CASSDAPHRKATEAFF
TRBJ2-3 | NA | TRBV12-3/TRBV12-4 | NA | TGTGCCAGCAGTTTTGGGGAGGGGGTGGATACGCAGTATTTT | CASSFGEGVDTQYF
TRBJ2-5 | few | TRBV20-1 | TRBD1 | TGCAGTGCTATGGGACAGGGGCAAGAGACCCAGTACTTC | CSAMGQGQETQYF
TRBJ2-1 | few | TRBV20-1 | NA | TGCAGTGCTAGAGCGGAGGAGGTCTACAATGAGCAGTTCTTC | CSARAEEVYNEQFF
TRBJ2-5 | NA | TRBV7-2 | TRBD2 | TGTGCCAGCAGCCCAATTACGGGGGGGCGGGGACAAGAGACCCAGTACTTC | CASSPITGGRGQETQYF
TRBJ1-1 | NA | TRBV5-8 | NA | TGTGCCAGCAGCTTGGGTCAGGGGCTGAACACTGAAGCTTTCTTT | CASSLGQGLNTEAFF
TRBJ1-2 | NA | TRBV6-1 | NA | TGTGCCAGCAGCCCGTCGGCAGGGAGGTATGGCTACACCTTC | CASSPSAGRYGYTF
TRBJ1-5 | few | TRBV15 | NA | TGTGCCACCAGCAAAATGAGGGCCCTAGTTGGCAATCAGCCCCAGCATTTT | CATSKMRALVGNQPQHF
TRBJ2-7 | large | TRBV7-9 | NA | TGTGCCAGCAGCCCGAGGGTCCTTTTGTCCCACGAGCAGTACTTC | CASSPRVLLSHEQYF